One sample yielded the 7 T cell receptor beta chains listed below, sequenced in a study of cytomegalovirus exposure and HLA in healthy donors. The primer mix had 60 Vbeta and 13 Jbeta primers. Only in-frame clones appear in the TCRdb table, and some are missing; sequencing was by immunoSEQ multiplex PCR. Here the sample spans more than 25,000 clones, 50% to 75% being singletons. The sample taken for sequencing was PBMCs. Source of these receptors: a male donor in good health and CMV-seropositive.

This clone was detected only a few times. The chain employs TRBV11-2 and TRBJ1-1; the D gene is possibly TRBD1 (6 bases). Per the germline V gene, CDR1 is SGHAT and CDR2 is FQNNGV. This CDR3 comprises 14 residues. Trimming left V 1 base short and J 3 bases short, with 9 bases between. The DNA for the CDR3 is TGTGCCAGCAGCTTAGTTGGACAGTACACTGAAGCTTTCTTT. It specifies CASSLVGQYTEAFF.

For the CDR3, the DNA is TGTGCCAGCAGGGCGATTCCGACAGGATATGACACTGAAGCTTTCTTT. It encodes CASRAIPTGYDTEAFF. The rearrangement links TRBV2 to TRBJ1-1; maybe TRBD1 (6 bases). Germline V lookup: CDR1 SNHLY, CDR2 FYNNEI. There are 16 residues in the CDR3. V lost 6 bases to trimming and J lost 3 bases, with 20 bases between them.

V and J are TRBV27 and TRBJ1-1, with TRBD1 as a possible D gene (6 bases). Germline CDR1 reads MNHEY; CDR2 reads SMNVEV (reference sequence). Trimming stripped 3 bases from V and 5 bases from J, with 16 bases between. The CDR3 spans 15 residues. CDR3 protein: CASSFRPQGRTEAFF. DNA for the CDR3: TGTGCCAGCAGTTTCCGCCCGCAGGGGAGAACTGAAGCTTTCTTT.

The chain links TRBV5-1 to TRBJ1-1; 7 bases map to TRBD1. The germline V gene has CDR1 SGHRS and CDR2 YFSETQ. After removal of 4 bases from V and 1 base from J, the junction contained 4 bases not matched to a gene. This CDR3 is 14 amino acids long. DNA of the CDR3: TGCGCCAGCAGCGTCGACAGGGCGAACACTGAAGCTTTCTTT. This translates into CASSVDRANTEAFF.

The genes are TRBV7-2 and TRBJ2-5, with a tentative D call TRBD2 (5 bases). The DNA matches TRBJ2-7 better at its end, which makes the J call doubtful. This CDR3 has 15 amino acids. Germline V gene data show CDR1 as SGHTA and CDR2 as FQGNSA. The CDR3 region has the DNA TGTGCCAGCAGCTTAGCGAGTCTGGGAGCCTACGAGCAGTACTTC. Residues: CASSLASLGAYEQYF.

The chain joins TRBV14 to TRBJ1-2; 8 bases fit TRBD1. The length of the CDR3 is 13 residues. V was pared by 5 bases and J by 5 bases, with 4 bases of the junction left unmatched. CDR1 is SGHDN and CDR2 is FVKESK in the germline V gene. The CDR3 protein is CASSSDRGYGYTF. As DNA, the CDR3 is TGTGCCAGCAGCTCCGACAGGGGATATGGCTACACCTTC.

The rearrangement uses TRBV7-9 and TRBJ2-1; no clear D. V was clipped by 3 bases and J by 15 bases, with 9 bases between them. The CDR3 spans 10 residues. In germline, CDR1 is SEHNR, CDR2 FQNEAQ (reference sequence). The CDR3 nucleotides read TGTGCCAGCAGCTTTACCCACAGGTTCTTC. It is translated as CASSFTHRFF.